The 26 T cell receptor beta chains below were found in one sample sequenced in a study of blood T cell repertoires in COVID-19 (dated by TCRdb to the early 2020s). Library creation used the immunoSEQ multiplex PCR assay. TCRdb holds this immuneACCESS table with in-frame rearrangements only. Some clones are missing; in checked studies, unresolved V genes explain under half, and the rest has no known cause. The sample table shows 97,000 or so clones, and about 87% are seen once. The biggest ten clones account for 2.5% to 3.5% of the sample. The sequencing input was peripheral blood. The source of these receptors is a man between 45 and 60 years old with active or convalescent COVID-19.

The table lists this clone with a count of one. Other DNA sequences within the sample encode an identical CDR3. The CDR3 spells CASSSGDNSGNTIYF. DNA of the CDR3: TGTGCCAGCAGCTCCGGGGATAACTCTGGAAACACCATATATTTT. The chain recombines TRBV28 with TRBJ1-3, with D unresolved. Germline values: CDR1 MDHEN, CDR2 SYDVKM. The CDR3 consists of 15 residues. V shed 6 bases and J shed 0 bases, with 12 bases lying between them.

The chain combines TRBV6-5 with TRBJ1-6; D remains ambiguous. The CDR3 totals 14 residues. V shed 3 bases and J shed 7 bases, with 10 bases lying between them. Germline V lookup: CDR1 MNHEY, CDR2 SVGAGI. The CDR3 loop is CASSYSGMNSPLHF. The CDR3 DNA follows: TGTGCCAGCAGTTATTCGGGAATGAATTCACCCCTCCACTTT.

The rearrangement uses TRBV5-1 and TRBJ2-3, with 9 bases that match TRBD2. The J segment lost 1 base and the V segment lost 0 bases, leaving 6 bases of the junction unmatched. Germline loops: CDR1 SGHRS, CDR2 YFSETQ. The CDR3 spans 17 residues. The CDR3 DNA sequence: TGCGCCAGCAGCTTGGCCCCGGCGGGGGGGGGCACAGATACGCAGTATTTT. It specifies CASSLAPAGGGTDTQYF.

The CDR3 spells CSASGGTNYGYTF. DNA for the CDR3: TGCAGTGCTAGTGGAGGAACTAACTATGGCTACACCTTC. The gene calls are TRBV20-1 and TRBJ1-2; D remains ambiguous. Trimming shortened V by 3 bases and J by 0 bases, and 8 bases separated the two germline ends. The CDR3 totals 13 residues. Germline V gene lookup returns CDR1 DFQATT and CDR2 SNEGSKA (reference sequence).

V and J are TRBV30 and TRBJ2-6; D uncertain. V lost 0 bases and J lost 1, with 4 bases in between. From germline, CDR1 is GTSNPN and CDR2 SVGIG (reference sequence). The CDR3 totals 14 residues. The CDR3 loop is CAWSVSSGANVLTF. The CDR3 DNA sequence: TGTGCCTGGAGTGTATCATCTGGGGCCAACGTCCTGACTTTC.

The genes are TRBV24-1 and TRBJ2-7; a weak D match, TRBD1 (6 bases). The CDR3 sequence is 15 residues long. Germline CDR1 reads KGHDR; CDR2 reads SFDVKD. V lost 3 bases and J 1 base, leaving 12 bases between the germline ends. The CDR3: CATSDGQFHSYEQYF. CDR3 coding DNA: TGTGCCACCAGTGATGGACAGTTCCATTCCTACGAGCAGTACTTC.

The chain recombines TRBV30 with TRBJ1-1, with a possible D match to TRBD1 (5 bases). With 8 bases removed from V and 0 bases from J, the gap between germline ends came to 13 bases. Per the germline V gene, CDR1 is GTSNPN and CDR2 is SVGIG (reference sequence). The CDR3 is 13 residues long. The CDR3: CARGMGLNTEAFF. The CDR3 DNA reads as TGTGCCCGGGGGATGGGCTTGAACACTGAAGCTTTCTTT.

The CDR3 DNA follows: TGTGCCAGCAGCAAGTCGGGACAGGGGTCAGATACGCAGTATTTT. It yields the protein CASSKSGQGSDTQYF. J is TRBJ2-3 and V is TRBV7-2, with 10 bases matching TRBD1. V trimming: 5 bases; J trimming: 4 bases; junction bases outside the gene matches: 6. From germline, CDR1 is SGHTA and CDR2 FQGNSA. This CDR3 is built from 15 residues.

V and J are TRBV28 and TRBJ2-1; D perhaps matches TRBD2 (6 bases). V lost 2 bases and J 12 bases, leaving 20 bases between the germline ends. The germline V gene encodes CDR1 MDHEN and CDR2 SYDVKM. CDR3 length equals 15 residues. Here the CDR3 DNA reads TGTGCCAGCAGTTTAGGGCTTAATAGCGGAGTTCGGCAGTTCTTC. It yields the protein CASSLGLNSGVRQFF.

The rearrangement uses TRBV5-4 and TRBJ2-5, with TRBD2 matching over 8 bases. The V and J ends lost 3 bases and 5 bases, in that order; junction bases with no gene match: 15. This CDR3 is 17 amino acids long. Looked up from germline, CDR1 is SGHNT and CDR2 is YYREEE (reference sequence). The DNA of the CDR3 is TGTGCCAGCAGCTCGCTCGGGGGAGCGGGGGTGGGTGAGACCCAGTACTTC. Its protein is CASSSLGGAGVGETQYF.

The count of this clone is one. The CDR3 sequence: CASSQDRGEKLFF. DNA for the CDR3: TGTGCCAGCAGCCAAGATCGGGGGGAAAAACTGTTTTTT. This chain connects TRBV3-1 (or the pseudogene TRBV3-2) to TRBJ1-4; tentatively, D is TRBD1 (5 bases). Germline CDR1 is LGHDT and CDR2 is YNNKEL (reference sequence). The CDR3 covers 13 residues. Trimming took 0 bases from V and 8 from J, leaving 7 bases between them.

The chain employs TRBV18 and TRBJ1-6; 7 bases map to TRBD1. The CDR3 runs to 18 residues. Trimming cost V 4 bases and J 4 bases; bases outside gene matches: 13. In germline, CDR1 is KGHSH, CDR2 LQKENI. CDR3 sequence (DNA): TGTGCCAGCTCACTGACCCAAACAGGGGACATATATAATTCACCCCTCCACTTT. Translating it yields CASSLTQTGDIYNSPLHF.

V gene TRBV29-1 combines with J gene TRBJ2-7, with 11 positions matching TRBD2. After removal of 8 bases from V and 3 bases from J, the junction contained 6 bases not matched to a gene. CDR1 is SQVTM, CDR2 ANQGSEA, per germline. This CDR3 is built from 13 residues. For the CDR3, the DNA is TGCAGCAACCCGCTAGCGGGGGGCTACGAGCAGTACGTC. It translates to CSNPLAGGYEQYV.

This rearrangement joins TRBV19 to TRBJ1-6; D may be TRBD1 (5 bases). This CDR3 is built from 15 residues. With 5 bases removed from V and 7 bases from J, the gap between germline ends came to 15 bases. Germline-derived CDR1 and CDR2 are LNHDA and SQIVND (reference sequence). CDR3 coding DNA: TGTGCCAGTAGTGCTACGGGACTCAGAAATTCACCCCTCCACTTT. The encoded protein is CASSATGLRNSPLHF.

This chain links TRBV10-3 with TRBJ1-5, with TRBD1 matching over 7 bases. There are 14 residues in the CDR3. The V gene's germline CDR1 is ENHRY and CDR2 SYGVKD. Germline trimming cut 4 bases from V and 5 bases from J; bases unmatched to any gene: 5. The DNA of the CDR3 is TGTGCCATCAGTGCACGGGACAGCGATCAGCCCCAGCATTTT. Amino acids: CAISARDSDQPQHF.

The rearrangement uses TRBV3-1 (or the pseudogene TRBV3-2) and TRBJ2-7; TRBD1 aligns across 9 bases. Trimming at V came to 5 bases and at J to 0 bases, leaving 8 bases not matched to a gene. Per the germline V gene, CDR1 is LGHDT and CDR2 is YNNKEL (reference sequence). The CDR3 length is 16 residues. In DNA form, the CDR3 reads TGTGCCAGCAGCGCGGGTATGGGACAGGGCTCCTACGAGCAGTACGTC. Translating gives CASSAGMGQGSYEQYV.

This chain links TRBV18 with TRBJ2-3, with a possible D match to TRBD2 (5 bases). CDR1 KGHSH and CDR2 LQKENI come from the germline V gene. The CDR3 is 14 residues long. The germline V and J ends were trimmed by 3 bases and 1 base, with 8 bases remaining between them. The CDR3, as DNA: TGTGCCAGCTCACCTCAGGAGGGCACAGATACGCAGTATTTT. Translated: CASSPQEGTDTQYF. Drawing the rest from reference TRBV18 and TRBJ2-3, the complete variable domain is NAGVMQNPRHLVRRRGQEARLRCSPMKGHSHVYWYRQLPEEGLKFMVYLQKENIIDESGMPKERFSAEFPKEGPSILRIQQVVRGDSAAYFCASSPQEGTDTQYFGPGTRLTVL.

This clone came up a few times. The chain links TRBV19 to TRBJ1-6; D is unclear. V was cut by 5 bases and J by 3 bases, with 20 bases left in between. This CDR3 spans 18 amino acids. Germline CDR1 and CDR2: LNHDA and SQIVND (reference sequence). This CDR3 reads CASSLAPTTTGYNSPLHF. The CDR3 coding sequence is TGTGCCAGTAGTTTAGCCCCTACGACGACGGGCTATAATTCACCCCTCCACTTT.

The CDR3 loop reads CASSVQGNTEAFF. For the CDR3, the DNA is TGCGCCAGCAGTGTCCAGGGTAACACTGAAGCTTTCTTT. V gene TRBV10-1 combines with J gene TRBJ1-1; possible D gene TRBD1, 5 bases. This CDR3 has 13 amino acids. Germline CDR1 WNHNN, CDR2 SYGVQD (reference sequence). The ends were cut back, 4 bases at V and 2 bases at J, with 8 bases in the middle.

Regarding this clone: The same CDR3 can be traced to other DNA sequences in this sample. CDR3 sequence: CASRRQGANYGYTF. CDR3 nucleotides: TGTGCCAGCAGACGACAGGGGGCTAACTATGGCTACACCTTC. The genes are TRBV6-5 and TRBJ1-2; TRBD1 aligns across 9 bases. Germline V gives CDR1 MNHEY, CDR2 SVGAGI. The CDR3 is 14 amino acids. The junction had 2 bases not matched to a gene; V was cut back by 6 bases and J by 0 bases.

This clone was detected only a few times. Other nucleotide sequences from this sample produce the same CDR3. The rearrangement joins TRBV19 to TRBJ2-5; D might be TRBD1 (8 bases). The CDR3 contains 14 residues. Between the trimmed V and J ends, which lost 5 bases and 5 bases, there was a span of 15 bases. The germline V gene has CDR1 LNHDA and CDR2 SQIVND (reference sequence). In nucleotides, the CDR3 is TGTGCCAGTAGTTCTGGACAGGGAGGGGAGACCCAGTACTTC. The encoded protein is CASSSGQGGETQYF.

The count of this clone is one. The V gene is TRBV5-1, the J gene TRBJ1-1; 7 nucleotides align to TRBD1. The CDR3 runs to 14 residues. J lost 1 base, V lost 3 bases, and 3 bases had no gene match. Germline V gives CDR1 SGHRS, CDR2 YFSETQ. CDR3 DNA: TGCGCCAGCAGCTCACAGGGGCCGAACACTGAAGCTTTCTTT. This translates into CASSSQGPNTEAFF.

CDR3 nucleotide sequence: TGTGCCAGCAGCTTAGGTGGACTACCGACGTATCAAGAGACCCAGTACTTC. Protein: CASSLGGLPTYQETQYF. J is TRBJ2-5 and V is TRBV7-6; perhaps TRBD2 as D (6 bases). The CDR3 sequence is 17 residues long. V was clipped by 1 base and J by 2 bases, with 17 bases between them. From germline, CDR1 is SGHVS and CDR2 FNYEAQ. Filled out from reference TRBV7-6 and TRBJ2-5, the complete variable domain reads GAGVSQSPRYKVTKRGQDVALRCDPISGHVSLYWYRQALGQGPEFLTYFNYEAQQDKSGLPNDRFSAERPEGSISTLTIQRTEQRDSAMYRCASSLGGLPTYQETQYFGPGTRLLVL.

The chain links TRBV19 to TRBJ2-7; 10 positions agree with TRBD1. CDR3 size: 16 residues. Germline V lookup: CDR1 LNHDA, CDR2 SQIVND (reference sequence). Losses at the gene ends were 4 bases for V and 3 bases for J; bases not matched to a gene: 9. The CDR3 is CASSTTTGGSFYEQYF. The CDR3 DNA reads as TGTGCCAGTAGTACAACGACAGGGGGCAGTTTCTACGAGCAGTACTTC.

The chain joins TRBV10-3 to TRBJ2-2, with 8 bases identical to TRBD2. Germline V gene lookup returns CDR1 ENHRY and CDR2 SYGVKD. The J segment lost 6 bases and the V segment lost 0 bases, leaving 6 bases of the junction unmatched. This CDR3 has 16 amino acids. The DNA for the CDR3 is TGTGCCATCAGTGAGTCAAACGGGGGGGCCGCCGGGGAGCTGTTTTTT. Translated, it gives CAISESNGGAAGELFF.

The chain employs TRBV5-1 and TRBJ1-6; 7 nucleotides agree with TRBD1. The ends lost 5 bases at V and 5 bases at J; junction bases unmatched: 7. CDR3 length: 15 amino acids. Per the germline V gene, CDR1 is SGHRS and CDR2 is YFSETQ. CDR3 sequence reads: CASRQGPRDNSPLHF. The CDR3 DNA follows: TGCGCCAGCAGACAGGGGCCCCGGGATAATTCACCCCTCCACTTT.